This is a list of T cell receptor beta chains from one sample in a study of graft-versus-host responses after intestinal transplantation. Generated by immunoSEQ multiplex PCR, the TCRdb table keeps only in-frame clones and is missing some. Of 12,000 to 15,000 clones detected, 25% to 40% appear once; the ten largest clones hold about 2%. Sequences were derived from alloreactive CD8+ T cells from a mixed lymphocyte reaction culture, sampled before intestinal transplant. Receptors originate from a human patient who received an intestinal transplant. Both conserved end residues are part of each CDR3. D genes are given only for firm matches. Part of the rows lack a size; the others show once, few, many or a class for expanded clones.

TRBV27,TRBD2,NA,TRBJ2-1,CASSWTTSGGSDEQFF,TGTGCCAGCAGTTGGACCACCAGCGGGGGGTCCGATGAGCAGTTCTTC
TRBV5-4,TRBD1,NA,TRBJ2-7,CASSLTQGAQEEQYF,TGTGCCAGCAGCTTGACCCAGGGGGCGCAAGAAGAGCAGTACTTC
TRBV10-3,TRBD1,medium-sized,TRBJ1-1,CAISGTDRGGTEAFF,TGTGCCATCAGTGGAACGGACAGGGGGGGCACTGAAGCTTTCTTT
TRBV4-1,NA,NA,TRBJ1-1,CASSQVSSGLNTEAFF,TGCGCCAGCAGCCAAGTCTCGTCAGGGCTGAACACTGAAGCTTTCTTT
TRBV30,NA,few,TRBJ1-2,CAWSVGGQGYTF,TGTGCCTGGAGTGTGGGGGGGCAAGGCTACACCTTC
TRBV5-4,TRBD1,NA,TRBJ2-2,CASSFTAGGRTGELFF,TGTGCCAGCAGCTTCACCGCAGGGGGCCGGACCGGGGAGCTGTTTTTT
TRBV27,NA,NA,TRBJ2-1,CASSLSGGPYNEQFF,TGTGCCAGCAGTTTATCAGGGGGTCCCTACAATGAGCAGTTCTTC
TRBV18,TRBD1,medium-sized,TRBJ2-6,CASPEGGRSGANVLTF,TGTGCCAGCCCCGAAGGGGGCAGGTCTGGGGCCAACGTCCTGACTTTC
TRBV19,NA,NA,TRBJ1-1,CAITGGVNTEAFF,TGTGCGATAACAGGAGGGGTGAACACTGAAGCTTTCTTT
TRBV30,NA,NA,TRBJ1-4,CAWSVLGEAKLFF,TGTGCCTGGAGTGTACTTGGAGAGGCTAAACTGTTTTTT
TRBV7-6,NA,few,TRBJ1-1,CASSSAGYTEAFF,TGTGCCAGCAGCTCGGCAGGGTATACTGAAGCTTTCTTT
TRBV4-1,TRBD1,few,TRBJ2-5,CASSQDWGTEETQYF,TGCGCCAGCAGCCAAGATTGGGGGACAGAAGAGACCCAGTACTTC
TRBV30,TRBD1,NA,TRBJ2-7,CAWSAGQYYEQYF,TGTGCCTGGAGTGCGGGACAGTACTACGAGCAGTACTTC
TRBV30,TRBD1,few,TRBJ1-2,CAWSWDRQGARGYTF,TGTGCCTGGAGTTGGGACAGACAGGGGGCGCGTGGCTACACCTTC
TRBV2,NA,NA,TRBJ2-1,CATLETYSYNEQFF,TGTGCCACCCTAGAAACTTACTCCTACAATGAGCAGTTCTTC
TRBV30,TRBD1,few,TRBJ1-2,CAWGTGLMGGYTF,TGTGCCTGGGGGACAGGGTTAATGGGTGGCTACACCTTC
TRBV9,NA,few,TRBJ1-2,CASSVVTSLRGYGYTF,TGTGCCAGCAGCGTAGTTACAAGCTTAAGAGGGTATGGCTACACCTTC
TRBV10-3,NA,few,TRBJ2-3,CAISESMEARGSADTQYF,TGTGCCATCAGTGAGTCGATGGAAGCTAGAGGGTCGGCAGATACGCAGTATTTT